Given below is one T cell receptor beta chain in context. The clone's antigen remains unknown. Base quality data are lacking; no much larger clone is found one base away. Sequencing took place on an Illumina NovaSeq 6000. TCR cDNA was synthesized by 5'RACE template switching, through which a universal primer site and unique molecular identifiers were introduced. Priming of cDNA synthesis was performed from both the TCR alpha and TCR beta constant segments. Two PCR steps were used to amplify libraries, with sample barcodes and sequencing adapters being added in the second step. Libraries were sequenced on Illumina HiSeq 2500 (2x100 bp) or NovaSeq (2x150 bp). The authors' analysis ran thus. MIGEC was used to demultiplex reads and collapse the reads into UMI consensus sequences, and MiXCR was used for V(D)J alignment. Clonotypes responding to the vaccine were identified with edgeR on replicate PBMC samples, with the criteria of FDR below 0.01 and a log2 fold change above 5 up to day 15. CD4 or CD8 identity was assigned to each bulk clonotype according to whether the clonotype was present at higher abundance in the sequenced CD4 repertoire or the sequenced CD8 repertoire. TCRdb reanalyzed the raw reads on its own, using fastp at Q25 for trimming and MiXCR for clone calling, and kept in-frame beta chains. All rows with the same CDR3 protein become a single entry with the most common DNA and genes. The V and J calls reflect TCRdb's pipeline rather than the authors' work. Present in this sample are under 500,000 distinct CDR3 sequences, about 17% of which were seen just once. The ten largest make up over 15% of the sample.

This entry comes from a study of T cells after yellow fever vaccination (dated by TCRdb to about 2019). Describing the broader study: Libraries from fractions with low cell numbers were prepared with the SMART-Seq v4 Ultra Low Input RNA kit. To follow T-cell clones before and after primary and booster YFV17D yellow fever vaccination, bulk TCR alpha and beta repertoires were sequenced over time. Two healthy male donors made up the cohort, one aged 18 to 30 years and the other aged 30 to 39 years. Bulk PBMC replicates and cell subsets were isolated from blood drawn at multiple timepoints before and after both primary and secondary immunization. General conclusions and limits of the study: Only a couple of donors were included in the study, so the extent to which the findings can be generalized is limited. Because abundant contaminating clonotypes from the bulk population could be contained in FACS-sorted repertoires, computational filtering was required. Most clones expanded after primary vaccination were re-detected after the booster (almost 98% of CD4 and 88% of CD8), suggesting broad memory maintenance. Compared with the primary T-cell response, the secondary T-cell response was weaker but faster, peaking on day 5 rather than day 15. A small fraction of clonotypes appeared in both the CD4 and CD8 compartments, likely as a result of convergent recombination.

The treatment or condition tag for this specimen amounts to: live attenuated yellow fever vaccine strain. At each blood-draw timepoint, two biological replicates of bulk PBMCs were obtained. PBMCs were isolated from peripheral blood using a standard Ficoll-Paque protocol. RNA was extracted with TriZol from bulk PBMCs, CD4 and CD8 fractions, and dextramer-positive and dextramer-negative fractions. The TCR was taken from a man between 18 and 35 years old who received the YFV17D yellow fever vaccine. This sample comprised PBMCs, obtained before the yellow fever booster vaccination.

CDR3 protein: CASSPALRGYTEAFF. The nucleotide sequence is given as TGTGCCAGCAGTCCAGCTTTACGGGGGTACACTGAAGCTTTCTTT. The V and J genes are TRBV14 and TRBJ1-1, and possibly TRBD1, on 5 matching bases. CDR1 and CDR2, per the germline V gene, are SGHDN and FVKESK. The CDR3 numbers 15 residues from cysteine through phenylalanine. Just the 45-base CDR3 DNA is kept, in frame starting at base 1. V drops 6 bases and J drops 3 bases, leaving 17 bases in between.